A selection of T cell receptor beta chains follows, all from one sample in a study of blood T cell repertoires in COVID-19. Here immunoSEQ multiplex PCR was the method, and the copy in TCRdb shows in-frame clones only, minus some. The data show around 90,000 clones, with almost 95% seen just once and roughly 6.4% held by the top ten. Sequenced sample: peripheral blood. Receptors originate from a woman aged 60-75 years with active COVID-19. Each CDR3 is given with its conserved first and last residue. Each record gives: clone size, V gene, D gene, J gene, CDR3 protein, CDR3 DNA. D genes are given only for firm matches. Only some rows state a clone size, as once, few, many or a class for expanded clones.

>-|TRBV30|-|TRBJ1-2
CAWSVGRGRGYTF
TGTGCCTGGAGTGTAGGAAGGGGCAGGGGCTACACCTTC
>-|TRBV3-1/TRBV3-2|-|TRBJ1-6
CASSRYRDSPLHF
TGTGCCAGCAGCCGCTACAGGGATTCACCCCTCCACTTT
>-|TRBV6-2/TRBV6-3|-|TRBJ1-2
CASSYLFPEDGYTF
TGTGCCAGCAGTTACTTGTTTCCTGAGGATGGCTACACCTTC
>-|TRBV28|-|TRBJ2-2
CASSLSRFRNTGELFF
TGTGCCAGCAGTCTTAGCCGTTTCAGGAACACCGGGGAGCTGTTTTTT
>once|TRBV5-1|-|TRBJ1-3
CASGRGVDSGNTIYF
TGCGCCAGCGGCCGGGGAGTAGACTCTGGAAACACCATATATTTT
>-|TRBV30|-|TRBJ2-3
CAWSKGLSTDTQYF
TGTGCCTGGAGTAAGGGGCTCAGCACAGATACGCAGTATTTT
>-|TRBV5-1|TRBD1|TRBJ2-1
CASSSLTGGSHEQFF
TGCGCCAGCAGCTCTTTAACAGGGGGCAGCCATGAGCAGTTCTTC
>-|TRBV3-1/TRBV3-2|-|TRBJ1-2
CASSHQAFTNYGYTF
TGTGCCAGCAGCCATCAGGCCTTCACTAACTATGGCTACACCTTC
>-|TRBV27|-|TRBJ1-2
CASSLTKNYGYTF
TGTGCCAGCAGCCTAACGAAGAACTATGGCTACACCTTC
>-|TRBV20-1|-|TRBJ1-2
CSAEDSDGYTF
TGCAGTGCGGAAGACAGTGATGGCTACACCTTC
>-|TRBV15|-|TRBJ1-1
CATSRADRTNTEAFF
TGTGCCACCAGCAGAGCTGACAGGACGAACACTGAAGCTTTCTTT
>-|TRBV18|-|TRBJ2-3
CASQKNGGRITDTQYF
TGTGCCAGCCAGAAGAACGGGGGGCGCATAACAGATACGCAGTATTTT
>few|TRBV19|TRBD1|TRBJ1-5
CASSSQGQGAQPQHF
TGTGCCAGTAGTTCACAAGGACAGGGGGCTCAGCCCCAGCATTTT
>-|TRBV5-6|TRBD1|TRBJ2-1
CASSKVRGGTGVPVYQIF
TGTGCCAGCAGCAAAGTCCGAGGAGGGACAGGGGTTCCGGTATATCAGATCTTC
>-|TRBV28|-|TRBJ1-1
CASRRYTEAFF
TGTGCCAGCAGGCGATACACTGAAGCTTTCTTT
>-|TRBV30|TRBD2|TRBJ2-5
CAWSAIGRGETQYF
TGTGCCTGGAGTGCAATAGGGCGGGGGGAGACCCAGTACTTC
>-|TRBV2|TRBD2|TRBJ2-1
CASSALLAGNNEQFF
TGTGCCAGCAGTGCCCTACTAGCGGGAAACAATGAGCAGTTCTTC
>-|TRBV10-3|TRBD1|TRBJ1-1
CAISETGGSTEAFF
TGTGCCATCAGTGAGACAGGGGGTAGCACTGAAGCTTTCTTT
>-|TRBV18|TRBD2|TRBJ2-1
CASSPERGGTNEQFF
TGTGCCAGCTCACCAGAGCGGGGGGGCACGAATGAGCAGTTCTTC
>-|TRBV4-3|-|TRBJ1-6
CASSQAYSSYNSPLHF
TGCGCCAGCAGCCAAGCTTACAGCTCCTATAATTCACCCCTCCACTTT
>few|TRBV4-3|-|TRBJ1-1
CASSQEGRGNTEAFF
TGCGCCAGCAGCCAAGAGGGGAGGGGGAACACTGAAGCTTTCTTT
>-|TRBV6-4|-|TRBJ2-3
CASSRLASGTSDTQYF
TGTGCCAGCAGCCGGCTGGCTTCGGGAACCAGCGATACGCAGTATTTT
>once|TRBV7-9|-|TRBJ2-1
CASSSTPGSRYNEQFF
TGTGCCAGCAGCTCAACCCCAGGGTCGAGATACAATGAGCAGTTCTTC
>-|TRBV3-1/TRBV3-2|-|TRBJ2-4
CASSPRLPSGLAKNIQYF
TGTGCCAGCAGCCCAAGACTGCCATCGGGGTTAGCCAAAAACATTCAGTACTTC
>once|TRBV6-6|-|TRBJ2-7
CASSSLAGTYEQYF
TGTGCCAGCAGTTCACTAGCTGGCACCTACGAGCAGTACTTC
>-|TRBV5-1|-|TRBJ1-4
CASSLGAGGGSEKLFF
TGCGCCAGCAGCTTGGGGGCCGGGGGTGGAAGTGAAAAACTGTTTTTT
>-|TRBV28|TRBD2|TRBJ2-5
CASSLGTSARQETQYF
TGTGCCAGCAGTTTGGGTACTAGCGCCCGCCAAGAGACCCAGTACTTC
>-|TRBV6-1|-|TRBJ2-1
CASSELGPSYNEQFF
TGTGCCAGCAGTGAACTGGGCCCCTCCTACAATGAGCAGTTCTTC
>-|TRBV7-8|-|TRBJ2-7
CASSRSLGYEQYF
TGTGCCAGCAGCCGATCCCTAGGTTACGAGCAGTACTTC
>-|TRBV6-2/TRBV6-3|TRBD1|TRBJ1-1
CASSLAGGTTEAFF
TGTGCCAGCAGTTTGGCAGGGGGAACGACTGAAGCTTTCTTT
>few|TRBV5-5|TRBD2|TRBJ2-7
CASSWVAGGLSYEQYF
TGTGCCAGCAGCTGGGTAGCGGGAGGTCTCTCCTACGAGCAGTACTTC
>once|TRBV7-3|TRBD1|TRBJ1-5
CASSTGQGGQPQHF
TGTGCCAGCAGCACCGGACAGGGCGGTCAGCCCCAGCATTTT
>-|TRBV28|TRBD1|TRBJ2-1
CASSFRSRGLYNEQFF
TGTGCCAGCAGTTTTCGGAGTAGGGGGCTATACAATGAGCAGTTCTTC
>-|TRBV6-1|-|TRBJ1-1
CASTRTAEAFF
TGTGCCAGCACCCGGACAGCTGAAGCTTTCTTT
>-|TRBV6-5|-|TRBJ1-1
CASRPSKNTEAFF
TGTGCCAGCAGACCGTCTAAGAACACTGAAGCTTTCTTT
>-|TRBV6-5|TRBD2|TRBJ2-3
CASTPGGASTDTQYF
TGTGCCAGCACCCCGGGGGGGGCTAGCACAGATACGCAGTATTTT
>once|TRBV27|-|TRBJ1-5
CASMHHTGLGQPQHF
TGTGCCAGCATGCATCACACGGGGTTAGGTCAGCCCCAGCATTTT
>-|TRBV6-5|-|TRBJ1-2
CASSQGYGYTF
TGTGCCAGCAGCCAGGGCTATGGCTACACCTTC
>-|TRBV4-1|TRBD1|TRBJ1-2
CASSQRWTGGDYGYTF
TGCGCCAGCAGCCAACGGTGGACAGGGGGGGACTATGGCTACACCTTC
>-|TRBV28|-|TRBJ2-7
CASSRDNGYEQYF
TGTGCCAGCAGTCGCGATAATGGCTACGAGCAGTACTTC
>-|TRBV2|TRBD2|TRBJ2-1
CASRARSGGVNEQFF
TGTGCCAGCAGAGCTAGGAGCGGGGGGGTCAATGAGCAGTTCTTC